This T cell receptor beta chain emerged from a study of shared clonotypes between healthy human individuals. For the study at large: CD4 naive cells filled three plates per donor, CD4 memory three, CD8 naive two and CD8 memory one.

As to this clone: Antigen: not known.

This CDR3 region has 15 residues. Losses at the gene ends were 5 bases for V and 5 bases for J; bases not matched to a gene: 11. In germline, CDR1 is SGHRS, CDR2 YFSETQ. Notes on the study in general: Larger richness was generally estimated for naive than memory subsets.

Libraries were prepared by immunoSEQ multiplex PCR; TCRdb keeps only in-frame clonotypes and omits some of them. The table lists roughly 1.4 million clones, approximately 98.5% of them singletons. The sequence was collected from a man aged 25-40 years in good health. Sample: naive CD4+ T cells sorted from blood. Noted subset: CD45RA+ positively selected. The V call is TRBV5-1, the J call TRBJ1-1, with 8 bases aligning to TRBD1. The DNA for the CDR3 is TGCGCCAGCAGTAATGGACAGGGTGGAGATACTGAAGCTTTCTTT. Its protein product is CASSNGQGGDTEAFF.